This is a list of T cell receptor beta chains from one sample in a study of blood T cell repertoires in COVID-19. The protocol was immunoSEQ multiplex PCR, while the TCRdb copy is restricted to in-frame clones and leaves out a portion. The table has a few hundred thousand clones, about 90% seen once. Sequencing used peripheral blood. These receptors were obtained from a man aged 40-49 years with active or convalescent COVID-19. Each CDR3 is given with its conserved first and last residue. Each record gives: clone size, CDR3 length, V gene, D gene, J gene, CDR3 DNA, CDR3 protein. A D gene is named only where the DNA matches it firmly. Clone size is not always given. Where it is, it says once, few, many or a class for expanded clones.

abundance: -
len: 16
v_gene: TRBV10-3
d_gene: -
j_gene: TRBJ1-5
CDR3nt: TGTGCCATCAGTGAGTCTATAGGGGATAGCAATCAGCCCCAGCATTTT
CDR3aa: CAISESIGDSNQPQHF

abundance: -
len: 14
v_gene: TRBV6-5
d_gene: -
j_gene: TRBJ1-1
CDR3nt: TGTGCCAGCAGTTACTCGCGGACAGACACTGAAGCTTTCTTT
CDR3aa: CASSYSRTDTEAFF

abundance: -
len: 15
v_gene: TRBV2
d_gene: TRBD2
j_gene: TRBJ2-1
CDR3nt: TGTGCCAGCAGTGAAGCTGTGGGAGGGGACAATGAGCAGTTCTTC
CDR3aa: CASSEAVGGDNEQFF

abundance: -
len: 16
v_gene: TRBV4-2
d_gene: TRBD2
j_gene: TRBJ2-3
CDR3nt: TGTGCCAGCAGCCAGCGGGGGGGGCAGGGCACAGATACGCAGTATTTT
CDR3aa: CASSQRGGQGTDTQYF

abundance: -
len: 13
v_gene: TRBV5-1
d_gene: -
j_gene: TRBJ2-3
CDR3nt: TGCGCCAGCAGCTTGGCTTTCACAGATACGCAGTATTTT
CDR3aa: CASSLAFTDTQYF

abundance: -
len: 13
v_gene: TRBV28
d_gene: TRBD1
j_gene: TRBJ2-7
CDR3nt: TGTGCCACCGTGGGACAGGGCTTTTTGGAGCAGTACTTC
CDR3aa: CATVGQGFLEQYF

abundance: -
len: 15
v_gene: TRBV27
d_gene: TRBD1
j_gene: TRBJ1-2
CDR3nt: TGTGCCAGCAGTCTTGGGACAGGGGGCGCACAAGGCTACACCTTC
CDR3aa: CASSLGTGGAQGYTF

abundance: -
len: 14
v_gene: TRBV27
d_gene: TRBD1
j_gene: TRBJ2-7
CDR3nt: TGTGCCAGCAGTTTGACCGGGACAGGGGGCGAGCAGTACTTC
CDR3aa: CASSLTGTGGEQYF

abundance: once
len: 18
v_gene: TRBV4-1
d_gene: TRBD2
j_gene: TRBJ2-1
CDR3nt: TGCGCCAGCAGCCAAGGTTACTCAGGCGCGGGAGGGCTCAGTGAGCAGTTCTTC
CDR3aa: CASSQGYSGAGGLSEQFF

abundance: -
len: 14
v_gene: TRBV7-3
d_gene: TRBD1
j_gene: TRBJ1-2
CDR3nt: TGTGCCAGCAGCCGCGGACAGGGGGCATATGGCTACACCTTC
CDR3aa: CASSRGQGAYGYTF

abundance: -
len: 14
v_gene: TRBV28
d_gene: -
j_gene: TRBJ1-2
CDR3nt: TGTGCCAGCAGTTTGGCGGGGCAAAGCTATGGCTACACCTTC
CDR3aa: CASSLAGQSYGYTF

abundance: -
len: 15
v_gene: TRBV3-1/TRBV3-2
d_gene: -
j_gene: TRBJ2-1
CDR3nt: TGTGCCAGCAGCCAGACCCGGGACACTAACAATGAGCAGTTCTTC
CDR3aa: CASSQTRDTNNEQFF

abundance: -
len: 16
v_gene: TRBV9
d_gene: TRBD2
j_gene: TRBJ2-1
CDR3nt: TGTGCCAGCAGCACTAGCGGGGGCCTTCCTGGGAATGAGCAGTTCTTC
CDR3aa: CASSTSGGLPGNEQFF

abundance: -
len: 15
v_gene: TRBV2
d_gene: TRBD2
j_gene: TRBJ2-5
CDR3nt: TGTGCCAGCAGTGAAGCGACGGGAGGACGGGAGACCCAGTACTTC
CDR3aa: CASSEATGGRETQYF

abundance: -
len: 13
v_gene: TRBV5-6
d_gene: TRBD1
j_gene: TRBJ2-7
CDR3nt: TGTGCCAGCAGCTCGACAGGGTCCCACGAGCAGTACTTC
CDR3aa: CASSSTGSHEQYF

abundance: few
len: 14
v_gene: TRBV7-9
d_gene: TRBD1
j_gene: TRBJ1-2
CDR3nt: TGTGCGTCCGCCGCGGGACAGGGGCACTATGGCTACACCTTC
CDR3aa: CASAAGQGHYGYTF

abundance: -
len: 15
v_gene: TRBV5-1
d_gene: -
j_gene: TRBJ2-5
CDR3nt: TGCGCCAGCAGCTTGGACCCCTCGGGGGAAGAGACCCAGTACTTC
CDR3aa: CASSLDPSGEETQYF

abundance: -
len: 15
v_gene: TRBV14
d_gene: -
j_gene: TRBJ2-1
CDR3nt: TGTGCCAGCAGCCCCCTTGGGGGCTCATACAATGAGCAGTTCTTC
CDR3aa: CASSPLGGSYNEQFF

abundance: -
len: 12
v_gene: TRBV11-2
d_gene: -
j_gene: TRBJ1-1
CDR3nt: TGTGCCAGCAGCCCCCAGTCCACTGAAGCTTTCTTT
CDR3aa: CASSPQSTEAFF

abundance: -
len: 14
v_gene: TRBV11-3
d_gene: TRBD1
j_gene: TRBJ2-2
CDR3nt: TGTGCCAGCAGCCCGGGACAGGGGACCGGGGAGCTGTTTTTT
CDR3aa: CASSPGQGTGELFF

abundance: -
len: 13
v_gene: TRBV6-5
d_gene: -
j_gene: TRBJ1-2
CDR3nt: TGTGCCAGCAGCCCGACAGCTAACTATGGCTACACCTTC
CDR3aa: CASSPTANYGYTF

abundance: -
len: 15
v_gene: TRBV4-1
d_gene: TRBD2
j_gene: TRBJ2-1
CDR3nt: TGCGCCAGCAGCCAAGCCCCGACTAGCGTTGGTGAGCAGTTCTTC
CDR3aa: CASSQAPTSVGEQFF

abundance: -
len: 14
v_gene: TRBV9
d_gene: -
j_gene: TRBJ2-3
CDR3nt: TGTGCCAGCAGCGTAGGGGGGCAAACAGATACGCAGTATTTT
CDR3aa: CASSVGGQTDTQYF

abundance: -
len: 13
v_gene: TRBV12-3/TRBV12-4
d_gene: -
j_gene: TRBJ1-1
CDR3nt: TGTGCCAGCACGAGGCTAGGGGACACTGAAGCTTTCTTT
CDR3aa: CASTRLGDTEAFF

abundance: -
len: 14
v_gene: TRBV6-5
d_gene: -
j_gene: TRBJ1-5
CDR3nt: TGTGCCAGCAGTTACTCGGAGGCCAATCAGCCCCAGCATTTT
CDR3aa: CASSYSEANQPQHF

abundance: -
len: 16
v_gene: TRBV11-2
d_gene: -
j_gene: TRBJ1-6
CDR3nt: TGTGCCAGCAGCGAGACTTTTCGGACACCCAATTCACCCCTCCACTTT
CDR3aa: CASSETFRTPNSPLHF

abundance: -
len: 13
v_gene: TRBV6-5
d_gene: -
j_gene: TRBJ1-2
CDR3nt: TGTGCCAGCAAGGGGCAGGGAAACTATGGCTACACCTTC
CDR3aa: CASKGQGNYGYTF

abundance: -
len: 15
v_gene: TRBV3-1/TRBV3-2
d_gene: TRBD2
j_gene: TRBJ2-5
CDR3nt: TGTGCCAGCAGCCACGGGACTAGCGGGCAAGAGACCCAGTACTTC
CDR3aa: CASSHGTSGQETQYF

abundance: -
len: 15
v_gene: TRBV7-9
d_gene: -
j_gene: TRBJ2-1
CDR3nt: TGTGCCAGCAGCTTAGAACTAGGACTTAGGAATGAGCAGTTCTTC
CDR3aa: CASSLELGLRNEQFF

abundance: -
len: 18
v_gene: TRBV9
d_gene: TRBD2
j_gene: TRBJ2-2
CDR3nt: TGTGCCAGCAGCGTAGAACGAGCGGGAGGGCCAGCAAACGGGGAGCTGTTTTTT
CDR3aa: CASSVERAGGPANGELFF

abundance: -
len: 15
v_gene: TRBV28
d_gene: TRBD1
j_gene: TRBJ1-5
CDR3nt: TGTGCCAGCAGCTGGGGACAGGGTTACAATCAGCCCCAGCATTTT
CDR3aa: CASSWGQGYNQPQHF

abundance: -
len: 13
v_gene: TRBV12-5
d_gene: TRBD2
j_gene: TRBJ2-1
CDR3nt: TGTGCTAGTGGGGATTCGGGGGGAGATGAGCAGTTCTTC
CDR3aa: CASGDSGGDEQFF

abundance: -
len: 15
v_gene: TRBV3-1/TRBV3-2
d_gene: TRBD1
j_gene: TRBJ1-1
CDR3nt: TGTGCCAGCAGCTTTCACAGGGGACGGAACACTGAAGCTTTCTTT
CDR3aa: CASSFHRGRNTEAFF

abundance: -
len: 17
v_gene: TRBV6-2/TRBV6-3
d_gene: TRBD1
j_gene: TRBJ2-1
CDR3nt: TGTGCCAGCAGTTACTCCCTCGACAGGGTATCCTACAATGAGCAGTTCTTC
CDR3aa: CASSYSLDRVSYNEQFF

abundance: -
len: 14
v_gene: TRBV30
d_gene: TRBD1
j_gene: TRBJ1-1
CDR3nt: TGTGCCTGGAGTGTACTAGGGGGCGGCACTGAAGCTTTCTTT
CDR3aa: CAWSVLGGGTEAFF

abundance: -
len: 16
v_gene: TRBV30
d_gene: -
j_gene: TRBJ1-2
CDR3nt: TGTGCCTGGAGTGTTGGGTTCGGCAGGGCTAACTATGGCTACACCTTC
CDR3aa: CAWSVGFGRANYGYTF

abundance: few
len: 15
v_gene: TRBV9
d_gene: TRBD2
j_gene: TRBJ2-3
CDR3nt: TGTGCCAGCAGCGAGAGGCGGGGGGCCACAGATACGCAGTATTTT
CDR3aa: CASSERRGATDTQYF

abundance: -
len: 15
v_gene: TRBV7-8
d_gene: -
j_gene: TRBJ1-3
CDR3nt: TGTGCCAGCAGCCCACGTTACGGACTGAAGGACACCATATATTTT
CDR3aa: CASSPRYGLKDTIYF

abundance: -
len: 16
v_gene: TRBV7-8
d_gene: TRBD1
j_gene: TRBJ1-2
CDR3nt: TGTGCCAGCAGCTTAGGCCTCGGGACAGGAGACTATGGCTACACCTTC
CDR3aa: CASSLGLGTGDYGYTF

abundance: -
len: 14
v_gene: TRBV9
d_gene: -
j_gene: TRBJ2-2
CDR3nt: TGTGCCAGCAGCACCACAACGAACACCGGGGAGCTGTTTTTT
CDR3aa: CASSTTTNTGELFF

abundance: -
len: 16
v_gene: TRBV27
d_gene: TRBD1
j_gene: TRBJ1-5
CDR3nt: TGTGCCAGCAGTAATAAGCAGGGGGCCGGCAATCAGCCCCAGCATTTT
CDR3aa: CASSNKQGAGNQPQHF

abundance: once
len: 16
v_gene: TRBV28
d_gene: TRBD1
j_gene: TRBJ1-5
CDR3nt: TGTGCCAGCAGTGCGTACAGGGGGTTAGGCAATCAGCCCCAGCATTTT
CDR3aa: CASSAYRGLGNQPQHF

abundance: few
len: 15
v_gene: TRBV30
d_gene: TRBD1
j_gene: TRBJ1-1
CDR3nt: TGTGCCTGGCTAGGGACAGGGTTATTGAACACTGAAGCTTTCTTT
CDR3aa: CAWLGTGLLNTEAFF

abundance: -
len: 15
v_gene: TRBV5-4
d_gene: -
j_gene: TRBJ1-1
CDR3nt: TGTGCCAGCAGGGGGGGACGGGCTAAGAACACTGAAGCTTTCTTT
CDR3aa: CASRGGRAKNTEAFF

abundance: -
len: 13
v_gene: TRBV2
d_gene: -
j_gene: TRBJ1-2
CDR3nt: TGTGCCAGCAGAGACCCCGGGGGTTATGGCTACACCTTC
CDR3aa: CASRDPGGYGYTF

abundance: -
len: 13
v_gene: TRBV25-1
d_gene: -
j_gene: TRBJ1-2
CDR3nt: TGTGCCAGCAGTCCTCAGGACAGCTATGGCTACACCTTC
CDR3aa: CASSPQDSYGYTF

abundance: -
len: 14
v_gene: TRBV2
d_gene: TRBD1
j_gene: TRBJ1-1
CDR3nt: TGTGCCAGCAGCCCGCCTTGGGAGGACAGGGGAGCTTTCTTT
CDR3aa: CASSPPWEDRGAFF

abundance: -
len: 13
v_gene: TRBV5-4
d_gene: TRBD1
j_gene: TRBJ2-3
CDR3nt: TGTGCCAGCAGCCAGGGGGCGGGGGATACGCAGTATTTT
CDR3aa: CASSQGAGDTQYF

abundance: -
len: 13
v_gene: TRBV2
d_gene: -
j_gene: TRBJ1-5
CDR3nt: TGTGCCAGCATACAGGGTTTAGGGCAGCCCCAGCATTTT
CDR3aa: CASIQGLGQPQHF

abundance: -
len: 15
v_gene: TRBV7-3
d_gene: -
j_gene: TRBJ2-3
CDR3nt: TGTGCCAGCAGCTTAAATGCCGGGAGCGCAGATACGCAGTATTTT
CDR3aa: CASSLNAGSADTQYF

abundance: -
len: 16
v_gene: TRBV28
d_gene: TRBD1
j_gene: TRBJ2-7
CDR3nt: TGTGCCAGCAGTCACTCACCCGGGACAGGGAGCGACGAGCAGTACTTC
CDR3aa: CASSHSPGTGSDEQYF

abundance: few
len: 17
v_gene: TRBV9
d_gene: TRBD1
j_gene: TRBJ1-3
CDR3nt: TGTGCCAGCAGCCAGGCGGGACAGGGGCGCTCTGGAAACACCATATATTTT
CDR3aa: CASSQAGQGRSGNTIYF

abundance: -
len: 14
v_gene: TRBV11-2
d_gene: TRBD1
j_gene: TRBJ2-5
CDR3nt: TGTGCCAGCAGCTTCGGACAGGGGCCGGAGACCCAGTACTTC
CDR3aa: CASSFGQGPETQYF